The T cell receptor (beta chain) under discussion was sequenced for a study of CD4 T cells in relation to SARS-CoV-2 and coronaviruses (dated by TCRdb to the early 2020s). A note on the overall study: In the ViraFEST assay, PBMCs were cultured with antigen for roughly ten days, after which TCR beta CDR3s were sequenced to identify clonal expansions specific to the antigen. An HIV-1 Nef peptide pool or a no-peptide culture served as the negative reference condition. Patient-derived lymphoblastoid cell lines were used to map the HLA restriction of shared crossreactive spike epitopes. At the level of individual TCR clonotypes, the study measured memory CD4+ T cell crossreactivity between SARS-CoV-2 spike protein and common cold coronavirus spike proteins. Samples from three pre-COVID donors and the naive versus memory experiments were sequenced with the Adaptive Biotechnologies TCR-sequencing kit; other data were Illumina-based. A different, Illumina-based TCR-beta assay was used to sequence expansion assays from other donors in the study.

The germline V gene encodes CDR1 GTSNPN and CDR2 SVGIG (reference sequence). From cysteine to phenylalanine, the CDR3 is 12 amino acids long. The CDR3 DNA has 36 bases and is translated from base 1. V lost 1 base and J lost 8 bases; the stretch between them is 11 bases long. Paper-wide results and their limitations: Memory CD4+ clonotypes crossrecognizing SARS-CoV-2 and at least one common cold coronavirus spike were found in around 59% of donors. Crossreactivity analysis centred on spike protein, so crossreactivity against other viral proteins was not assessed. Compared with monoreactive clones, crossreactive clones had significantly weaker SARS-CoV-2-driven expansion, a result consistent with antigenic imprinting. Pre-pandemic and post-infection samples were not both contributed by any donor, so tracing of the source of pre-existing responses was limited. The study was limited by small numbers of patients and tested TCRs.

Library prep was done by the immunoSEQ multiplex PCR assay. Per the authors' processing: During preprocessing, nonproductive sequences were removed, as were CDR3s that did not start with C, did not end with F or W, or were shorter than 7 amino acids. The MANAFEST web app was used to call antigen-specific clonotypes on the basis of expansion compared with the reference and with other culture wells. To be counted as positive, a clone had to show significant expansion compared with the reference culture, at an FDR below 0.05, in 2 of 3 replicate wells. For a clone to be considered positive, significant expansion relative to all other tandem wells and an odds ratio above 5 were also required. CDR3 homology was measured as pairwise Levenshtein distance, computed with the stringdist R package after trimming three terminal residues from each end. TCRdb re-hosts the immuneACCESS table, in-frame sequences only. Its copies lack some clones; in the studies checked, an unresolved V gene accounts for under half of them, and the cause for the rest is not known. V, J and clone size were drawn from that table, and D and trimming were deduced from the DNA. This sample has about 15,000 clones in its table, and around 78% of those were observed once. In total, the top ten clones hold less than 20% of the sample.

Comments on this clone: Its antigen has not been determined. Nothing much larger sits one base from this clone, and base qualities are not available.

CD4+ T cells from unexposed donors were collected before the COVID-19 pandemic (2011-2018). After more than 9 days of culture, CD4+ T cells were isolated with the EasySep CD4+ T cell isolation kit. As cell number allowed, CD4+ T cells from unexposed donors were tested for reactivity to SARS-CoV-2 S and N and to four common cold coronavirus spike pools. PBMCs were cultured at a few million per well in IMDM supplemented with 5% human AB serum and 9 to 10 IU/ml IL-2. Half of the culture medium was replaced with fresh IL-2-containing medium on days 3 and 7. Each peptide culture condition was generally run in triplicate replicate wells. The leukapheresis product used for the unexposed donors was purchased from a commercial source. Ficoll-Paque PLUS gradient centrifugation was used to isolate PBMCs from leukapheresis product or whole blood. PBMCs were either used fresh in the expansion assay or cryopreserved at -140 degrees C. The QIAamp Micro DNA Kit was used to extract genomic DNA from the CD4+ T cells.

The sample taken for sequencing was CD4+ T cells from PBMCs, cultured in vitro. The receptor comes from a human donor in good health. The chain employs TRBV30 and TRBJ1-2, with the D segment identity uncertain. The sequenced DNA: TGTGCCTGGAGTGAGGGCCTGGGGGGCTACACCTTC. Its protein product is CAWSEGLGGYTF.